This T cell receptor beta chain was documented in a study of T cell clones after liver transplantation. Whole-study context: Samples came pre-transplant, pre-randomization before withdrawal, and post-randomization after withdrawal ended.

The data were produced by immunoSEQ multiplex PCR, yet TCRdb's version contains in-frame clones alone and is incomplete. The table has 20,000 to 25,000 clones, more than 60% seen once. Trimming cost V 6 bases and J 2 bases, with 14 bases left between them. The germline gives CDR1 MNHNY, CDR2 SVGAGI (reference sequence). The CDR3 covers 14 residues. The sample in question was CD4+ T cells from blood, obtained before liver transplant. The chain carries TRBV6-6 and TRBJ2-7, with a weak D call TRBD2 (6 bases). The sequence was collected from a human donor who received a liver transplant. DNA for the CDR3: TGTGCCAGCAGAGACAGCCGGGGGACCTACGAGCAGTACGTC. Translating it yields CASRDSRGTYEQYV.